This TCR beta chain was sequenced for a study of OX40 agonist ivuxolimab in advanced cancers. Sequencing was performed with immunoSEQ multiplex PCR; in TCRdb, only in-frame clones are kept and a portion is missing. This table holds tens of thousands of clones, 94% found once. The germline CDR1 and CDR2 sequences are SEHNR and FQNEAQ (reference sequence). The CDR3 runs 13 residues. V lost 4 bases to trimming and J lost 0 bases, with 7 bases between them. Study findings and constraints: Dose levels from 0.1 to 3.0 mg/kg saw CD4+ and CD8+ blood T cells expand clonally by week 6. Expanded peripheral T-cell antigen specificity went undetermined.

This clone was seen a single time. Its antigen is currently unknown. The V and J genes are TRBV7-9 and TRBJ2-7; D remains unclear. The sequences come from CD4+ or CD8+ T cells sorted from blood, collected in a trial of the OX40 agonist ivuxolimab. The sequence was collected from an adult with an advanced solid tumor such as melanoma, head and neck, liver or kidney cancer. The CDR3 sequence is CASSSETSYEQYF. Written as DNA, the CDR3 is TGTGCCAGCAGCTCCGAGACCTCCTACGAGCAGTACTTC.